This T cell receptor beta chain appears in the sequencing data of a study of identical twins. Study-wide results and caveats: Zero-insertion analyses could be partly confounded by invariant MAIT and iNKT cells. Twins' excess sharing was less marked for out-of-frame beta sequences.

Carrying unique molecular identifiers, the cDNA also gained a universal primer site through template switching. TCRdb reanalysed the 5' RACE reads using MiXCR and keeps one entry per CDR3 protein. The table lists a few hundred thousand distinct CDR3 sequences, nearly 15% of them singletons. V lost 3 bases and J 6 bases, leaving 12 bases between the germline ends. This CDR3 has 14 residues. About this clonotype itself: Its antigen remains unidentified.

These sequences were also reported in another study, on yellow fever vaccine responses in identical twins.

This receptor was identified in a woman under 30 in good health. Sequencing input: CD4+ T cells sorted from blood. The chain carries TRBV12-3 or TRBV12-4 and TRBJ2-1, with a possible D match to TRBD2 (5 bases). The CDR3 DNA follows: TGTGCCAGCAGTTTCGGGGTAACCCTCAATGAGCAGTTCTTC. Residues: CASSFGVTLNEQFF.